This T cell receptor (beta chain) originates from a study of shared clonotypes between healthy human individuals. On the study more broadly: Three CD4 naive, three CD4 memory, two CD8 naive and one CD8 memory plate were used per donor. Whole-study findings and limits: Between a handful of donors, naive CD4 clonotypes were shared at a level of approximately 5%. Non-shared clonotypes showed lower generation probabilities than clonotypes common to all four donors.

A word on this clone: Its antigen is unknown.

The repertoire was sequenced with immunoSEQ multiplex PCR; TCRdb's copy has only in-frame clones and lacks some. This sample has more than 2 million clones, with approximately 95% found just once. Germline-derived CDR1 and CDR2 are LGHNT and FRNRAP. The CDR3 sequence is 19 residues long. The V gene end was trimmed by 6 bases and the J gene end by 0 bases; junction bases not matched to a gene: 8. The specimen sequenced was naive CD4+ T cells sorted from blood. Subset of the sample: CD45RA+ positively selected. The receptor comes from a man aged 18 to 29 in good health. The gene calls are TRBV12-5 and TRBJ2-1; the match to TRBD2 covers 16 bases. CDR3 nucleotide sequence: TGTGCTAGTGGGGGGAGGGGACTAGCGGGAGGGCCCTCCTACAATGAGCAGTTCTTC. Protein product: CASGGRGLAGGPSYNEQFF.